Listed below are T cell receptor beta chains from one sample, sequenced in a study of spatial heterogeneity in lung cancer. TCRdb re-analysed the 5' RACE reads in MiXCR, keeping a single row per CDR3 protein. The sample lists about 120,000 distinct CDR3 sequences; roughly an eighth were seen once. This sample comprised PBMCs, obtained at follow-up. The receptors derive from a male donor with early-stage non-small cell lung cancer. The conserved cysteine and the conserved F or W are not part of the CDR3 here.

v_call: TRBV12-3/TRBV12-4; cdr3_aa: ASSLQGNSPLH
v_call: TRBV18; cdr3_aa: ASSPVKRENYGYT
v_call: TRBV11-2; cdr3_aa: ASSLLRGQGTTGELF
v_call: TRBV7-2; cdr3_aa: ASSLLRDSAYEQY
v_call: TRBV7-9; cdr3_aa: ASSSGTEANYGYT
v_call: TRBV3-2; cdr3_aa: ASSQDAGGGLDEQY
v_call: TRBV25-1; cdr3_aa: ATRGDPSSYEQY
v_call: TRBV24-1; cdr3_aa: ATGKGRGYNEQF
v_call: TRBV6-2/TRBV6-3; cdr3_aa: ASRQGQGNQPQH
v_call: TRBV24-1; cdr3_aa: ATPSTDTQY
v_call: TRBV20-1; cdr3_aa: SGGQGHGGYT
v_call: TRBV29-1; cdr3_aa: SVGGQANEKLF
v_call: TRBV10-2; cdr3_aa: ASSGRGGQGSNTEAF
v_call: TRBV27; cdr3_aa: ASSFRGMRGYT
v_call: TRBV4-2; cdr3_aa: ASSKDRDTGELF
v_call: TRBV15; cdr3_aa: ATSRDRGTYNEQF
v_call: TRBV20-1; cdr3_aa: SALKRGPDTQY
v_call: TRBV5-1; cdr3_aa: ASSSGVLQETQY
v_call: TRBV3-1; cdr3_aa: ASSQGAGTGDPYEQY
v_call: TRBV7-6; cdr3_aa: ASSLSLRTGSSYEQY
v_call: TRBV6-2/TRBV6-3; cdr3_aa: ASSRMQRMEQY
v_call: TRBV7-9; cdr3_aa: ASDRTNYGYT
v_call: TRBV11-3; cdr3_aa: ASSLGNSYEQY
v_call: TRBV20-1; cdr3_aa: SARRSPGQRNYEQY
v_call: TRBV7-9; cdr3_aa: ASSRSNEQF
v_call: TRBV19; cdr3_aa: ASCRGGSETQY
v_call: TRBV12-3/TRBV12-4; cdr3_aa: ASSFLQGNTIY
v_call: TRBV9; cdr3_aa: ASSVTSGGTGELF
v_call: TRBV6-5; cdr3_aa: ASTRRDTQY
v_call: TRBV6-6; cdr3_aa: ASRPGTGGNTIY
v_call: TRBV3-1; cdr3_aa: ASSQETREYGELF
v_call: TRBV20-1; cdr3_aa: SAPRGPGGQPQH
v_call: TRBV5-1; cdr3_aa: ASSLARGGSTGELF
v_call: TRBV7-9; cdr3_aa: ASSLEGTQAF
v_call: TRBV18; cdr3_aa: ASSPQNTGELF
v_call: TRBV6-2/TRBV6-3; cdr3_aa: ASSWGNNQPQH
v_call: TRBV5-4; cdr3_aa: ASSLTGYNSPLH
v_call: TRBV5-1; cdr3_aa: ASSLRASGRTDTQY
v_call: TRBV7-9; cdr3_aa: ASSPAGQSANYGYT
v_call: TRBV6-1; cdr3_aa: ASSERGARGYSEQF
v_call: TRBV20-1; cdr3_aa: SAPQGDYGYT
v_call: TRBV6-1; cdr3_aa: ASSIGTGFEKLF
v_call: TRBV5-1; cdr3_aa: ASSWREAYEQY
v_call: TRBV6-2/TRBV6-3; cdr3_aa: ASRRLVYTGELF
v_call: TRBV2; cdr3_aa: ASSDDPPNTEAF
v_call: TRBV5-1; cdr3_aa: ASSLAPLTGELF